The T cell receptor (beta chain) under discussion was sequenced for a study of blood T cell repertoires in COVID-19 (dated by TCRdb to about 2020). Background on the whole study: Samples covering the acute and convalescent phases of COVID-19 were provided by collaborators in the United States, Italy and Spain. The material from the prospective study consisted of cDNA or gDNA derived from T cells, B-cell-depleted T cells, or PBMCs. Subjects who had been exposed to COVID-19, were actively infected with it, or had recovered from it provided the deeply sampled blood TCRbeta repertoires that made up the dataset. The repertoires were made available in a free public database intended to serve as a resource for research on the immune response to SARS-CoV-2. The samples were drawn from two sources: the first 160 participants of the ongoing ImmuneRACE study, and 1,000 to 1,500 subjects contributed by 6 global collaborators. Sample metadata almost always included a de-identified subject ID, COVID-19 status, age in years and sex. Where available, HLA class I and class II types were obtained from metadata supplied by the sample provider rather than from assay-based typing.

Overall study outcomes, separate from this receptor: How much clinical and demographic metadata was included differed by source and by participant, and the metadata was provided uncurated.

The V end gives up 3 bases and the J end 6 bases, leaving 4 bases in the junction not matched to a gene. The germline V gene (reference sequence) yields LGHDT for CDR1 and YNNKEL for CDR2. Reading from cysteine to phenylalanine, the CDR3 counts 16 amino acids. Left in the record is the CDR3 DNA by itself, 48 bases read in frame from the first base. The collaborating institutions used their own protocols to collect whole blood in K2EDTA tubes. Collaborator samples were shipped for TCRbeta analysis as frozen whole blood, isolated PBMCs, or DNA extracted from either sample type. Details on this clone: Its target antigen remains unknown. No much larger clonotype is one base removed from it; base qualities were not supplied.

The immunoSEQ Assay, a bias-controlled multiplex PCR, was used to amplify TCRbeta CDR3 regions from genomic DNA. The authors' pipeline ran thus. The number of nucleated cells in each sample was estimated from the amplification of reference gene primers within the assay. To quantify the absolute abundance of each unique TCRbeta CDR3 rearrangement, sequence reads were collapsed and filtered. For each sample, productive Simpson clonality was calculated by taking the square root of Simpson's diversity index across productive rearrangements. TCRdb took this table from immuneACCESS and kept in-frame rearrangements with V and J called. Such tables lack part of the clones; where checked against another copy, unresolved V genes explain under half of the gap, and the rest is unexplained. From that table come the V and J calls and clone size; the DNA was used to work out D and trimming. Within this sample are a few hundred thousand clones, with around nine tenths of them counted one time only. The leading ten clones occupy less than 2.5% of the sample.

The chain is assembled from TRBV3-1 (or the pseudogene TRBV3-2) and TRBJ2-1; 14 of the junction bases match TRBD2. This clonotype was obtained from a man aged 45 to 65 with acute or convalescent COVID-19. Sequencing input: peripheral blood. The DNA reads TGTGCCAGCAGCCATGGACTAGCGGGGGGCAGCAATGAGCAGTTCTTC. The encoded protein is CASSHGLAGGSNEQFF.